Listed below are T cell receptor beta chains from one sample, sequenced in a study of Graves' ophthalmopathy and Graves' hyperthyroidism. Via MiXCR, TCRdb re-called the multiplex PCR reads, giving one row per CDR3 protein. The data hold fewer than 250,000 distinct CDR3 sequences, with around 28% observed a single time. The sequenced material came from peripheral blood. These receptors came from a man in his fifties or sixties with Graves' ophthalmopathy. Each CDR3 is given with its conserved first and last residue.

J: TRBJ2-5
V: TRBV6-2/TRBV6-3
CDR3: CASSSTGHQETQYF

J: TRBJ1-1
V: TRBV6-6
CDR3: CASSYPAGEVTEAFF

J: TRBJ1-2
V: TRBV10-3
CDR3: CAIRGQGRLPSNYGYTF

J: TRBJ2-7
V: TRBV6-5
CDR3: CASSYSRDPGEQYF

J: TRBJ2-7
V: TRBV15
CDR3: CATSDRHSYEQYF

J: TRBJ2-7
V: TRBV25-1
CDR3: CASSRNGPGYEQYF

J: TRBJ1-2
V: TRBV7-9
CDR3: CASRLSLGGYTF

J: TRBJ1-1
V: TRBV11-2
CDR3: CASSPNRAIGTEAFF

J: TRBJ1-5
V: TRBV7-8
CDR3: CASSAAENQPQHF

J: TRBJ2-2
V: TRBV6-1
CDR3: CASTQGGELFF

J: TRBJ2-7
V: TRBV11-1
CDR3: CASGLQGNEQYF

J: TRBJ2-7
V: TRBV12-3/TRBV12-4
CDR3: CASSFQLAGSYEQYF

J: TRBJ1-1
V: TRBV6-2/TRBV6-3
CDR3: CASTLLRGQQNTEAFF

J: TRBJ2-5
V: TRBV6-6
CDR3: CASSTNPGGRETQYF

J: TRBJ2-5
V: TRBV7-8
CDR3: CASSLGVGRAETQYF

J: TRBJ2-7
V: TRBV28
CDR3: CASSLPSSSGIYEQYF

J: TRBJ1-1
V: TRBV6-2/TRBV6-3
CDR3: CASSFEAGTGTLNTEAFF

J: TRBJ1-1
V: TRBV7-3
CDR3: CASRPSATTEAFF

J: TRBJ2-2
V: TRBV3-1
CDR3: CASSPPDFTGELFF

J: TRBJ2-2
V: TRBV5-1
CDR3: CASSKDTGELFF

J: TRBJ2-5
V: TRBV12-5
CDR3: CASGLEDTTGFQETQYF

J: TRBJ1-5
V: TRBV10-3
CDR3: CAISERSGSQPQHF

J: TRBJ1-1
V: TRBV11-2
CDR3: CASSFSAGTPQNAFF

J: TRBJ2-7
V: TRBV12-3/TRBV12-4
CDR3: CASRLTSGISYEQYF

J: TRBJ2-7
V: TRBV9
CDR3: CASSVGLGASYEQYF

J: TRBJ2-7
V: TRBV7-2
CDR3: CASSLVTSLTTGEQYF

J: TRBJ2-7
V: TRBV6-5
CDR3: CASSYGGAGYEQYF

J: TRBJ2-7
V: TRBV6-1
CDR3: CASSEARLREQYF

J: TRBJ2-4
V: TRBV12-3/TRBV12-4
CDR3: CASSKRESGKNIQYF

J: TRBJ2-7
V: TRBV7-2
CDR3: CASSPTTASYEQYF

J: TRBJ2-7
V: TRBV6-2/TRBV6-3
CDR3: CASSLRLAGVGFEQYF

J: TRBJ2-7
V: TRBV6-2/TRBV6-3
CDR3: CASSSPRTSGSPEQYF

J: TRBJ2-7
V: TRBV12-3/TRBV12-4
CDR3: CASSFGPPGLAGNWYEQYF